Each of the 26 T cell receptor beta chains below was sequenced from the same sample in a study of a mutant IDH1 vaccine in newly diagnosed glioma. These receptors' targets are unknown. TCRdb keeps only in-frame clones here, not all; method: immunoSEQ multiplex PCR. The sample contains nearly 25,000 clones, roughly 82% of which appear only once. Time point: week 47, end of study. All doses held 300 ug of mutant IDH1 20-mer peptide, with topical imiquimod. The sample consisted of PBMCs, taken from a glioma patient whose treatment included an IDH1 peptide vaccine. The receptors shown here come from a man aged 35 to 55 with glioma. Some clones in this sample may be carry-over from other donors' samples.

V is TRBV6-1 and J is TRBJ2-5; D not resolved. The CDR3 is 14 residues long. V lost 3 bases to trimming and J lost 0 bases, with 8 bases between them. Per germline, CDR1 MNHNS and CDR2 SASEGT. CDR3 coding DNA: TGTGCCAGCAGTGACAGGCCGTACCAAGAGACCCAGTACTTC. Protein product: CASSDRPYQETQYF.

The chain is built from TRBV7-9 and TRBJ2-7; 9 positions match TRBD1. The germline gives CDR1 SEHNR, CDR2 FQNEAQ (reference sequence). There are 14 residues in the CDR3. The junction had 4 bases not matched to a gene; V was cut back by 2 bases and J by 5 bases. The CDR3 sequence: CASSLKGQGHEQYF. Written as DNA, the CDR3 is TGTGCCAGCAGCTTAAAGGGACAGGGCCACGAGCAGTACTTC.

The V and J genes are TRBV11-2 and TRBJ2-7, with 8 nucleotides matching TRBD1. The junction had 18 bases not matched to a gene; V was cut back by 5 bases and J by 3 bases. The CDR3 runs to 18 residues. Germline V gives CDR1 SGHAT, CDR2 FQNNGV. CDR3 protein: CASSLLSTDRDSLYEQYF. CDR3 DNA sequence: TGTGCCAGCAGCCTATTATCCACGGACAGGGACTCCCTCTACGAGCAGTACTTC. Full variable domain (remainder filled in from reference TRBV11-2 and TRBJ2-7): EAGVAQSPRYKIIEKRQSVAFWCNPISGHATLYWYQQILGQGPKLLIQFQNNGVVDDSQLPKDRFSAERLKGVDSTLKIQPAKLEDSAVYLCASSLLSTDRDSLYEQYFGPGTRLTVT.

This rearrangement joins TRBV14 to TRBJ2-5; TRBD2 is a possible D gene (6 bases). This CDR3 has 15 residues. Germline V lookup: CDR1 SGHDN, CDR2 FVKESK. V lost 4 bases and J lost 3, with 15 bases in between. The CDR3 protein is CASSRTTSGEETQYF. In DNA form, the CDR3 reads TGTGCCAGCAGCCGCACAACCTCGGGGGAAGAGACCCAGTACTTC.

The chain combines TRBV2 with TRBJ1-5, with D maybe TRBD1 (5 bases). The CDR3 length is 13 residues. The V and J ends lost 8 bases and 2 bases respectively, with 10 bases between them. CDR1 and CDR2 from the germline V gene are SNHLY and FYNNEI. The CDR3 region is CASGAIGNQPQHF. In DNA, the CDR3 is TGTGCCAGCGGGGCCATTGGCAATCAGCCCCAGCATTTT.

This clone was observed a single time. The V and J genes are TRBV6-5 and TRBJ2-6; D might be TRBD1 (5 bases). This CDR3 contains 14 residues. The germline V gene encodes CDR1 MNHEY and CDR2 SVGAGI. V lost 7 bases, J lost 0 bases, and 7 bases lay in between. The CDR3 is CASNGASGANVLTF. The CDR3 DNA sequence: TGTGCCAGCAATGGGGCCTCTGGGGCCAACGTCCTGACTTTC.

The V and J genes are TRBV2 and TRBJ1-5; TRBD1 matches 12 bases. Per the germline V gene, CDR1 is SNHLY and CDR2 is FYNNEI. Losses at the gene ends were 5 bases for V and 1 base for J; bases not matched to a gene: 12. The CDR3 loop spans 19 amino acids. For the CDR3, the DNA is TGTGCCAGCAGTACCACCGGGACAGGGGGCGGAGGGAGCAATCAGCCCCAGCATTTT. Its protein product is CASSTTGTGGGGSNQPQHF. The full variable domain, completed using reference TRBV2 and TRBJ1-5, is EPEVTQTPSHQVTQMGQEVILRCVPISNHLYFYWYRQILGQKVEFLVSFYNNEISEKSEIFDDQFSVERPDGSNFTLKIRSTKLEDSAMYFCASSTTGTGGGGSNQPQHFGDGTRLSIL.

This chain links TRBV4-1 with TRBJ2-2; no clear D. Looked up from germline, CDR1 is MGHRA and CDR2 is YSYEKL. The CDR3 is 15 residues long. Trimming cost V 1 base and J 4 bases, with 10 bases left between them. The CDR3 protein is CASSQGIGPTGELFF. The CDR3 DNA follows: TGCGCCAGCAGCCAAGGTATAGGGCCCACCGGGGAGCTGTTTTTT.

This sequence joins TRBV9 and TRBJ1-5, with 8 nucleotides matching TRBD1. CDR3 size: 15 residues. Trimming at V came to 5 bases and at J to 7 bases, leaving 11 bases not matched to a gene. Germline V CDR1 and CDR2: SGDLS, YYNGEE. In DNA form, the CDR3 reads TGTGCCAGCAGTCCCGGGACAGGCGTTAGGCAGCCCCAGCATTTT. As protein: CASSPGTGVRQPQHF.

The genes are TRBV2 and TRBJ2-5; D is tentatively TRBD1 or TRBD2 (5 bases each). V dropped 6 bases and J dropped 4 bases, with 9 bases sitting between them. This CDR3 is 12 amino acids long. Germline V gene data show CDR1 as SNHLY and CDR2 as FYNNEI. In nucleotides, the CDR3 is TGTGCCAGCAGGACAGAGGGAGAGACCCAGTACTTC. Its translation: CASRTEGETQYF.

This chain connects TRBV23-1 to TRBJ2-7; 7 positions match TRBD1. TRBV23-1 is known as an ORF, though its function is uncertain. J was trimmed by 4 bases and V by 3 bases; bases with no gene match: 0. This CDR3 has 12 residues. The CDR3 reads CASSQTGYEQYF. The CDR3 DNA sequence: TGCGCCAGCAGTCAGACAGGGTACGAGCAGTACTTC.

The chain uses TRBV9 and TRBJ1-6, with D possibly matching TRBD1 (5 bases). This CDR3 has 14 amino acids. Trimming took off 0 bases at V and 6 bases at J, with 7 bases between the two ends. Germline V gives CDR1 SGDLS, CDR2 YYNGEE. The CDR3 bases are TGTGCCAGCAGCGTAGAAGGGGCTAATTCACCCCTCCACTTT. It codes for CASSVEGANSPLHF.

The V gene is TRBV5-1, the J gene TRBJ1-2; the match to TRBD1 covers 7 bases. The CDR3 runs to 13 residues. With V trimmed by 6 bases and J by 4 bases, 6 bases remained unmatched. Germline V CDR1 and CDR2: SGHRS, YFSETQ. The CDR3 DNA reads TGCGCCAGCAAAGAGGGACAGAGCTATGGCTACACCTTC. Amino acid sequence: CASKEGQSYGYTF.

This clone has more than one count but fewer than ten. The CDR3, as DNA: TGCGCCAGCAGCGGAAGTGGGGACACTGAAGCTTTCTTT. Translating gives CASSGSGDTEAFF. The rearrangement joins TRBV5-1 to TRBJ1-1; no reliable D call. V lost 4 bases and J lost 3, with 10 bases in between. CDR3 length equals 13 residues. CDR1 is SGHRS and CDR2 is YFSETQ in the germline V gene.

The chain couples TRBV7-3 to TRBJ2-7, with D perhaps matching TRBD2 (5 bases). Germline-derived CDR1 and CDR2 are SGHTA and FQGTGA. V was shortened by 0 bases and J by 7 bases, with 10 bases between the two germline ends. The CDR3 is 13 residues long. In DNA form, the CDR3 reads TGTGCCAGCAGCTTAACAGGGTCGGGAGAGCAGTACTTC. Amino acids: CASSLTGSGEQYF.

This clone has only a few counts. V is TRBV7-9 and J is TRBJ1-5, with D hard to call. Germline CDR1 SEHNR, CDR2 FQNEAQ (reference sequence). The CDR3 runs 13 residues. V lost 1 base and J lost 5, with 6 bases in between. The CDR3 here is CASSLDTYQPQHF. DNA for the CDR3: TGTGCCAGCAGCTTAGATACCTATCAGCCCCAGCATTTT.

As for this clone: Relative to the germline gene, one junction end is altered; a read error may explain this. This sequence joins TRBV7-7 and TRBJ2-7; D possibly corresponds to TRBD2 (6 bases). Germline-derived CDR1 and CDR2 are SSHAT and FNYEAQ (reference sequence). The CDR3 is made up of 14 amino acids. The CDR3 bases are TGTGCTAGCAGCCCACCGGGGGAATCCTACGAGCAGTACTTC. Translation: CASSPPGESYEQYF.

This chain links TRBV29-1 with TRBJ2-6; 7 nucleotides align to TRBD1. V trimming: 6 bases; J trimming: 3 bases; junction bases outside the gene matches: 2. The CDR3 has 13 residues. CDR1 is SQVTM and CDR2 is ANQGSEA in the germline V gene. The CDR3 spells CSVQGYGANVLTF. The CDR3 DNA sequence: TGCAGCGTACAGGGGTATGGGGCCAACGTCCTGACTTTC.

The chain is built from TRBV11-2 and TRBJ1-5; 7 nucleotides line up with TRBD1. This CDR3 contains 14 residues. V dropped 3 bases and J dropped 2; count of bases not matched to a gene: 1. In germline, CDR1 is SGHAT, CDR2 FQNNGV. The DNA for the CDR3 is TGTGCCAGCAGCTTTGGACAGGGCAATCAGCCCCAGCATTTT. As protein: CASSFGQGNQPQHF.

This clone rates as medium-sized (0.01 to 0.1%). The CDR3: CASSLGSTNEKLFF. The CDR3 nucleotides are TGTGCCAGCAGCCTTGGGAGCACTAATGAAAAACTGTTTTTT. This rearrangement joins TRBV4-2 to TRBJ1-4; D unresolved. The CDR3 has 14 amino acids. Trimming took 4 bases from V and 2 from J, leaving 8 bases between them. Germline V lookup: CDR1 LGHNA, CDR2 YNFKEQ.

The V gene is TRBV11-3, the J gene TRBJ2-5; 7 bases are a match to TRBD1. This CDR3 has 14 amino acids. Looked up from germline, CDR1 is SGHNT and CDR2 is YENEEA. Trimming took 3 bases from V and 4 from J; bases not matched to a gene: 5. DNA for the CDR3: TGTGCCAGCAGCTTGAGGGGGCGGAGAGAGACCCAGTACTTC. It codes for CASSLRGRRETQYF.

The chain joins TRBV7-8 to TRBJ2-7, with 13 bases fitting TRBD2. J was trimmed by 0 bases and V by 5 bases; bases with no gene match: 7. The germline CDR1 and CDR2 sequences are SGHVS and FQNEAQ. CDR3 length: 17 amino acids. CDR3 protein: CASSLTSGGPLSYEQYF. For the CDR3, the DNA is TGTGCCAGCAGCCTGACTAGCGGGGGGCCCCTCTCCTACGAGCAGTACTTC. Full variable domain (remainder filled in from reference TRBV7-8 and TRBJ2-7): GAGVSQSPRYKVAKRGQDVALRCDPISGHVSLFWYQQALGQGPEFLTYFQNEAQLDKSGLPSDRFFAERPEGSVSTLKIQRTQQEDSAVYLCASSLTSGGPLSYEQYFGPGTRLTVT.

This clone was observed a handful of times. The chain joins TRBV7-2 to TRBJ1-6; tentative D call: TRBD1 (5 bases). There are 15 residues in the CDR3. V was trimmed by 5 bases and J by 5 bases, leaving 13 bases between them. CDR1 and CDR2 from the germline V gene are SGHTA and FQGNSA. The chain's CDR3 is CASSTRGHHNSPLHF. DNA for the CDR3: TGTGCCAGCAGCACCCGGGGCCACCATAATTCACCCCTCCACTTT.

Judged by abundance, this clone is medium-sized. The chain couples TRBV6-1 to TRBJ2-3, with 10 bases lining up with TRBD2. CDR3 size: 16 residues. V lost 2 bases and J lost 2; bases outside the gene matches: 4. Germline V gives CDR1 MNHNS, CDR2 SASEGT. The CDR3 DNA reads TGTGCCAGCAGTGAACTTAGCGGGGGGCCCACAGATACGCAGTATTTT. Its protein is CASSELSGGPTDTQYF.

V is TRBV9 and J is TRBJ2-3; 8 bases align to TRBD2. The CDR3 contains 15 residues. Unmatched junction bases numbered 5, after V lost 0 bases and J lost 5 bases. The V gene's germline CDR1 is SGDLS and CDR2 YYNGEE. CDR3 DNA sequence: TGTGCCAGCAGCGTAGGACGGGGGGGCCGAGATACGCAGTATTTT. Protein product: CASSVGRGGRDTQYF. Looking up the rest from reference TRBV9 and TRBJ2-3 gives the full variable domain: DSGVTQTPKHLITATGQRVTLRCSPRSGDLSVYWYQQSLDQGLQFLIQYYNGEERAKGNILERFSAQQFPDLHSELNLSSLELGDSALYFCASSVGRGGRDTQYFGPGTRLTVL.

The V and J genes are TRBV9 and TRBJ2-3; 10 bases align to TRBD2. CDR1 SGDLS and CDR2 YYNGEE come from the germline V gene. V shed 0 bases, J shed 2 bases, and the junction held 6 bases outside the gene matches. This CDR3 is 17 amino acids long. This CDR3 is CASSVDPSGGATDTQYF. The CDR3 nucleotides are TGTGCCAGCAGCGTAGACCCTAGCGGGGGAGCCACAGATACGCAGTATTTT.